This paragraph reports one T cell receptor beta chain. These data are taken from a study of T cells in Graves' hyperthyroidism and ophthalmopathy. Authors of the study amplified TCR beta CDR3 regions from RNA transcripts. Using the HTBI primer set, a first-round RT-PCR was run on the TCR CDR3. TCRdb passed the multiplex PCR reads through MiXCR, listing each CDR3 protein once. The sample lists 20,000 to 30,000 distinct CDR3 sequences, under 55% seen once, with 25% in the top ten. Between the trimmed V and J ends, which lost 0 bases and 1 base, there was a span of 12 bases. CDR1 is SGHRS, CDR2 YFSETQ, per germline. The CDR3 spans 16 residues.

Sequencing was done on a sample of blood. The rearrangement joins TRBV5-1 to TRBJ2-3; no clear D. This TCR was sampled from a woman aged 35 to 49 with Graves' hyperthyroidism that later progressed to Graves' ophthalmopathy. CDR3 DNA: TGCGCCAGCAGCTTGGAACAGTTTGCCCGCACAGATACGCAGTATTTT. This translates into CASSLEQFARTDTQYF.